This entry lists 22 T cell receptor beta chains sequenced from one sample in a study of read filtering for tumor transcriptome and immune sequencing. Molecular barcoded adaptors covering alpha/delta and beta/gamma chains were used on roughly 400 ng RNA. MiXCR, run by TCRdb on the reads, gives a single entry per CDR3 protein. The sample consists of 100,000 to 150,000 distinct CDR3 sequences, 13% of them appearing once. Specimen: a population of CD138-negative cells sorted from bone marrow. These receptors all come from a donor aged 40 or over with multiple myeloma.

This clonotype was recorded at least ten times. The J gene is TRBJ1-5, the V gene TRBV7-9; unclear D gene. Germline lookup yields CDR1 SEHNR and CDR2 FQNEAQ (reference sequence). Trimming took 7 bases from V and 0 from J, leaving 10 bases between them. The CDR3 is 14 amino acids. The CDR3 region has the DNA TGTGCCAGCACCCCAGGTTATAGCAATCAGCCCCAGCATTTT. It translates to CASTPGYSNQPQHF.

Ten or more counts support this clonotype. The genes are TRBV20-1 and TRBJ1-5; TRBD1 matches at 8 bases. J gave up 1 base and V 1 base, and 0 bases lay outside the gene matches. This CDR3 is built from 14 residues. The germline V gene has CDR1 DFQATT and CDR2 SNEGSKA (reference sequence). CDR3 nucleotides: TGCAGTGCTAGAGGGACAGGGAGCAATCAGCCCCAGCATTTT. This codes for CSARGTGSNQPQHF.

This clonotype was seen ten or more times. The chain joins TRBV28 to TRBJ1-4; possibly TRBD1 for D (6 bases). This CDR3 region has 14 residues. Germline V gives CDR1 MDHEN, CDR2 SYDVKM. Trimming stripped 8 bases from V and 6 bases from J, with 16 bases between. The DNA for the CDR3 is TGTGCCAGCTTCCCGACAGGATCGGATGAAAAACTGTTTTTT. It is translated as CASFPTGSDEKLFF. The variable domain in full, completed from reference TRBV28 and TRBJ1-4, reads DVKVTQSSRYLVKRTGEKVFLECVQDMDHENMFWYRQDPGLGLRLIYFSYDVKMKEKGDIPEGYSVSREKKERFSLILESASTNQTSMYLCASFPTGSDEKLFFGSGTQLSVL.

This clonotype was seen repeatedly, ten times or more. The CDR3 is CSARGPGGHEQFF. For the CDR3, the DNA is TGCAGTGCTAGGGGACCGGGCGGCCATGAGCAGTTCTTC. V usage is TRBV20-1 and J usage is TRBJ2-1, with D perhaps matching TRBD1 or TRBD2 (5 bases each). Germline CDR1 is DFQATT and CDR2 is SNEGSKA (reference sequence). CDR3 size: 13 residues. The V gene lost 3 bases and the J gene lost 8 bases, with 14 bases spanning the gap.

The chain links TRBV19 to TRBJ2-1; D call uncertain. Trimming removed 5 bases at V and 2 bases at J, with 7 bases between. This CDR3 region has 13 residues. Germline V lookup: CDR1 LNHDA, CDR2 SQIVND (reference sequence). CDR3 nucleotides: TGTGCCAGTAGTTTTTATCCCTACAATGAGCAGTTCTTC. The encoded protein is CASSFYPYNEQFF.

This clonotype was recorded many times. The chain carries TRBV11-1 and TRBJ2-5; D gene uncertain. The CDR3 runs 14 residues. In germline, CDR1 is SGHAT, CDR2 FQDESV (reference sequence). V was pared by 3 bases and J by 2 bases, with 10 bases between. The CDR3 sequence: CASSFIDNQETQYF. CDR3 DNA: TGTGCCAGCAGCTTTATTGACAATCAAGAGACCCAGTACTTC. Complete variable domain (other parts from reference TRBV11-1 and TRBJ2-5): EAEVAQSPRYKITEKSQAVAFWCDPISGHATLYWYRQILGQGPELLVQFQDESVVDDSQLPKDRFSAERLKGVDSTLKIQPAELGDSAMYLCASSFIDNQETQYFGPGTRLLVL.

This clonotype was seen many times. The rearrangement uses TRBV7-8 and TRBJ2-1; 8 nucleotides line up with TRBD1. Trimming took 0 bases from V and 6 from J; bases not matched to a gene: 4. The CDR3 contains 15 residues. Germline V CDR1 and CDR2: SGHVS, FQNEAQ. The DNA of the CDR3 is TGTGCCAGCAGCTTAGCGCCAGGGGGCCGCAATGAGCAGTTCTTC. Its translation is CASSLAPGGRNEQFF. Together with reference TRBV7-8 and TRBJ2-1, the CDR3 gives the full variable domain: GAGVSQSPRYKVAKRGQDVALRCDPISGHVSLFWYQQALGQGPEFLTYFQNEAQLDKSGLPSDRFFAERPEGSVSTLKIQRTQQEDSAVYLCASSLAPGGRNEQFFGPGTRLTVL.

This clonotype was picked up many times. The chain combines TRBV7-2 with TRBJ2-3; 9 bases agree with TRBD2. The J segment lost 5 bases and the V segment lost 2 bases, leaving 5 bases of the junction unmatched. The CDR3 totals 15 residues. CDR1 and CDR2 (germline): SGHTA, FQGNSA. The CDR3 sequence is CASSLIPREGDTQYF. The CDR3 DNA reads TGTGCCAGCAGCTTAATACCGCGGGAGGGAGATACGCAGTATTTT.

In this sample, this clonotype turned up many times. The CDR3 here is CATSLRTSGAAGSSYNEQFF. CDR3 coding DNA: TGTGCCACCAGCCTCCGGACTAGCGGTGCGGCGGGGAGCTCCTACAATGAGCAGTTCTTC. The genes are TRBV15 and TRBJ2-1; 10 bases are shared with TRBD2. Germline trimming cut 5 bases from V and 0 bases from J; bases unmatched to any gene: 16. This CDR3 region has 20 residues. Per germline, CDR1 LNHNV and CDR2 YYDKDF (reference sequence).

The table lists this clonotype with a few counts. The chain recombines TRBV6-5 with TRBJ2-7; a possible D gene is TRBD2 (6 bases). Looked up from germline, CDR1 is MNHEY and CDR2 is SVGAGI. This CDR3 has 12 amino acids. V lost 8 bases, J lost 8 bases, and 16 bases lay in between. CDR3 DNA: TGTGCCAGCGCGGCCGGGGACTTGAAGCAGTACTTC. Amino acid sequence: CASAAGDLKQYF.

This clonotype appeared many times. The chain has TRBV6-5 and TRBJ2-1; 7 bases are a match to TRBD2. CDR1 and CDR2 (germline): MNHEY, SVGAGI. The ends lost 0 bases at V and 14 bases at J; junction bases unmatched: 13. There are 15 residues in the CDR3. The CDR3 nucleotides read TGTGCCAGCAGTTACTCGGGACTACGCTCGAAGGGAGAGTTCTTC. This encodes CASSYSGLRSKGEFF.

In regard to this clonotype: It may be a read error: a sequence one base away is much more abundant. CDR3 DNA: TGTGCCGGCAGGGGACAGGGGGCAGTATCTGAAGCTTTCTTT. This codes for CAGRGQGAVSEAFF. V is TRBV2 and J is TRBJ1-1; 12 bases are a match to TRBD1. From germline, CDR1 is SNHLY and CDR2 FYNNEI. The CDR3 has 14 residues.

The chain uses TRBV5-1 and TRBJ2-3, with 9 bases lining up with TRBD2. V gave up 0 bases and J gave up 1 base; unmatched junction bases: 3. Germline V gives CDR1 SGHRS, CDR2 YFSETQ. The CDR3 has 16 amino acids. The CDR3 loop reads CASSLAGLAGTDTQYF. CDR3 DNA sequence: TGCGCCAGCAGCTTGGCGGGACTAGCAGGCACAGATACGCAGTATTTT.

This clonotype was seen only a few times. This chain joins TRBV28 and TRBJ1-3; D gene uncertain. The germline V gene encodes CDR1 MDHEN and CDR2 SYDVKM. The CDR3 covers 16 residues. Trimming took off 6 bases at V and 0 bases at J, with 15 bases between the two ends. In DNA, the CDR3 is TGTGCCAGCAGCGACCCCGGTTGGGTCTCTGGAAACACCATATATTTT. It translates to CASSDPGWVSGNTIYF.

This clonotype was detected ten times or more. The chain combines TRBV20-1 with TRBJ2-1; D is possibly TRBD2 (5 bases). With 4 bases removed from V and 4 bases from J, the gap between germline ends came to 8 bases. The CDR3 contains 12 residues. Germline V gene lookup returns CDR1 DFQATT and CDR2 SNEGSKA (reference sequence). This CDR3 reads CSATAVYNEQFF. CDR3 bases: TGCAGTGCTACAGCGGTATACAATGAGCAGTTCTTC.

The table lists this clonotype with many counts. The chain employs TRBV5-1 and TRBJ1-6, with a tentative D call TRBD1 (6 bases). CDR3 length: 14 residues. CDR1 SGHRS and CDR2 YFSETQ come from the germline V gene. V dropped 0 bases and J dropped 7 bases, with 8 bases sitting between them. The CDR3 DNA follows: TGCGCCAGCAGCTTGGTCCAGGGGAATTCACCCCTCCACTTT. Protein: CASSLVQGNSPLHF.

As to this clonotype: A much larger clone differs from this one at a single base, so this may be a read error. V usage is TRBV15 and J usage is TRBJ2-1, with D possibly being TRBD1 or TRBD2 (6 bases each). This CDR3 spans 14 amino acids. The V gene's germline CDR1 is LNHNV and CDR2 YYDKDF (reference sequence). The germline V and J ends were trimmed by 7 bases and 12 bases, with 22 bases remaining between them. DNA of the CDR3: TGTGCCACCATCGTGACTGACGGGGGCGCAGGGCAGTTCTTC. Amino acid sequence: CATIVTDGGAGQFF.

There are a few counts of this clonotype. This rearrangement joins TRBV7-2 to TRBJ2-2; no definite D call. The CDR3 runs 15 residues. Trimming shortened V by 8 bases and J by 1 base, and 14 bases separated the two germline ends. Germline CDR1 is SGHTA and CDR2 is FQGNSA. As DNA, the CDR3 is TGTGCCAGCCTTTTAATAGGCGGGAACACCGGGGAGCTGTTTTTT. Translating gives CASLLIGGNTGELFF.

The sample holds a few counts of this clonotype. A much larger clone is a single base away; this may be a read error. In DNA, the CDR3 is TGTGCCAGCAGTCAAGACGGGACTAGCGCATACAATGAGCAGCTCTTC. This encodes CASSQDGTSAYNEQLF. V and J are TRBV6-5 and TRBJ2-1, with 10 bases matching TRBD2. Germline CDR1 is MNHEY and CDR2 is SVGAGI. The CDR3 extends over 16 amino acids.

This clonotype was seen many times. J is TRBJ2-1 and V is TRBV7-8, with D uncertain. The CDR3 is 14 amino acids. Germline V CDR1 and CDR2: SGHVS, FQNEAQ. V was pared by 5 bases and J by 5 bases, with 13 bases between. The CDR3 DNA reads TGTGCCAGCAGCCCCCTTCGGCAGGACAATGAGCAGTTCTTC. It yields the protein CASSPLRQDNEQFF.

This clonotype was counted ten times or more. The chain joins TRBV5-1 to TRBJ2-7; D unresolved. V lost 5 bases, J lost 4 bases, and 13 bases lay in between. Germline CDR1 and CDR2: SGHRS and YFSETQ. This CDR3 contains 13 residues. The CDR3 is CASRKAADYEQYF. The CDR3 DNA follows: TGCGCCAGCAGGAAGGCAGCAGATTACGAGCAGTACTTC.

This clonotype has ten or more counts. The CDR3 DNA is TGCAGCGCACGCCCCCGGGGGCGCACTGAAGCTTTCTTT. Translated: CSARPRGRTEAFF. The chain has TRBV29-1 and TRBJ1-1; the D gene is possibly TRBD1 (6 bases). CDR3 length equals 13 residues. Trimming took off 7 bases at V and 4 bases at J, with 16 bases between the two ends. Germline-derived CDR1 and CDR2 are SQVTM and ANQGSEA.